Below are 11 T cell receptor beta chains sequenced from a single sample in a study of cytomegalovirus exposure and HLA in healthy donors. The PCR made use of 60 Vbeta and 13 Jbeta primers. Profiling relied on immunoSEQ multiplex PCR, and the TCRdb table lists in-frame clones only, not all of them. The sample has 120,000 to 150,000 clones, roughly 80% seen once. Sequenced: PBMCs. The receptors were gathered from a woman between 25 and 40 years old in good health and CMV-seronegative.

The CDR3 sequence is CASRSPGQGQETQYF. As DNA, the CDR3 is TGCGCCAGCAGATCGCCGGGACAGGGCCAAGAGACCCAGTACTTC. The chain is built from TRBV5-1 and TRBJ2-5, with TRBD1 matching 9 bases. CDR3 size: 15 residues. The trim removed 5 bases at V and 1 base at J, leaving 6 bases unmatched. Germline values: CDR1 SGHRS, CDR2 YFSETQ.

The chain carries TRBV19 and TRBJ1-1; D uncertain. The CDR3 is 13 residues long. Per the germline V gene, CDR1 is LNHDA and CDR2 is SQIVND (reference sequence). The V end was cut by 5 bases, the J end by 0 bases, with 7 bases between. The CDR3 is CASSLSMNTEAFF. The CDR3 nucleotides are TGTGCCAGTAGTCTTTCTATGAACACTGAAGCTTTCTTT.

The chain has TRBV29-1 and TRBJ1-2; D is perhaps TRBD1 (6 bases). In germline, CDR1 is SQVTM, CDR2 ANQGSEA. The CDR3 loop spans 13 amino acids. Trimming took 3 bases from V and 6 from J, leaving 14 bases between them. CDR3 amino acids: CSVDTGGADGYTF. As DNA, the CDR3 is TGCAGCGTTGATACGGGGGGCGCGGATGGCTACACCTTC.

The chain carries TRBV29-1 and TRBJ2-3; D is possibly TRBD2 (6 bases). The CDR3 extends over 18 amino acids. The ends were cut back, 4 bases at V and 2 bases at J, with 25 bases in the middle. The germline gives CDR1 SQVTM, CDR2 ANQGSEA. CDR3 amino acids: CSVAASPSLAWDTDTQYF. DNA for the CDR3: TGCAGCGTTGCAGCAAGCCCGTCCCTAGCGTGGGACACAGATACGCAGTATTTT.

This sequence joins TRBV7-9 and TRBJ2-5; perhaps TRBD1 as D (7 bases). V was shortened by 5 bases and J by 5 bases, with 15 bases between the two germline ends. Per the germline V gene, CDR1 is SEHNR and CDR2 is FQNEAQ (reference sequence). The CDR3 loop spans 14 amino acids. The CDR3 protein is CASSRGDSHETQYF. In DNA, the CDR3 is TGTGCCAGCAGCCGCGGGGACAGCCATGAGACCCAGTACTTC.

The J gene is TRBJ1-5, the V gene TRBV18, with D uncertain. Between the trimmed V and J ends, which lost 2 bases and 0 bases, there was a span of 8 bases. CDR3 length equals 15 residues. CDR1 and CDR2 from the germline V gene are KGHSH and LQKENI. This CDR3 reads CASSPEGYSNQPQHF. CDR3 coding DNA: TGTGCCAGCTCACCAGAGGGTTATAGCAATCAGCCCCAGCATTTT. Variable domain in full (rest from reference TRBV18 and TRBJ1-5): NAGVMQNPRHLVRRRGQEARLRCSPMKGHSHVYWYRQLPEEGLKFMVYLQKENIIDESGMPKERFSAEFPKEGPSILRIQQVVRGDSAAYFCASSPEGYSNQPQHFGDGTRLSIL.

V is TRBV28 and J is TRBJ1-4; possible D gene TRBD1, 5 bases. This CDR3 region has 15 residues. Germline CDR1 is MDHEN and CDR2 is SYDVKM. V gave up 6 bases and J gave up 5 bases, with 16 bases separating them. The CDR3 DNA reads as TGTGCCAGCAGACGTGACATCCAGGGAAATGAAAAACTGTTTTTT. Residues: CASRRDIQGNEKLFF.

The CDR3 DNA follows: TGCAGCGTTGAAGATGTGGCGCAGGTGGGTTACGAGCAGTACTTC. Its protein product is CSVEDVAQVGYEQYF. The chain has TRBV29-1 and TRBJ2-7; D call uncertain. From germline, CDR1 is SQVTM and CDR2 ANQGSEA. This CDR3 contains 15 residues. The ends were cut back, 0 bases at V and 4 bases at J, with 16 bases in the middle.

This sequence joins TRBV19 and TRBJ1-2; D gene uncertain. This CDR3 contains 11 residues. Between the trimmed V and J ends, which lost 5 bases and 5 bases, there was a span of 6 bases. Germline CDR1 is LNHDA and CDR2 is SQIVND (reference sequence). The CDR3 DNA follows: TGTGCCAGTAGTCTCGGGTATGGCTACACCTTC. The encoded protein is CASSLGYGYTF.

This clone occurred a few times. The chain has TRBV4-3 and TRBJ1-1; maybe TRBD1 (5 bases). Between the trimmed V and J ends, which lost 1 base and 5 bases, there was a span of 8 bases. Germline-derived CDR1 and CDR2 are LGHNA and YSLEER. CDR3 length: 13 amino acids. The CDR3 nucleotides are TGCGCCAGCAGCCAAGTAAGGGGTACTGAAGCTTTCTTT. Its translation: CASSQVRGTEAFF.

CDR3 sequence: CASSATGTGNTIYF. CDR3 sequence (DNA): TGTGCCAGCAGCGCTACAGGGACTGGAAACACCATATATTTT. The V call is TRBV9, the J call TRBJ1-3; the D gene is possibly TRBD1 (6 bases). The germline V and J ends were trimmed by 3 bases and 2 bases, with 9 bases remaining between them. CDR3 length equals 14 residues. Germline CDR1 and CDR2: SGDLS and YYNGEE.